This TCR beta chain was identified during a study of T-cell memory formation after mild COVID-19. Study-wide results and caveats: Cross-reactive memory appears to have joined, as suggested by some responding clones showing up in pre-infection memory. Day 15 to 85 contractors were CD4/CD8 balanced; later expanders leaned CD4+.

This clonotype was observed a few times. Its antigen is currently unknown. In TCRdb, the 5' RACE reads were re-called with MiXCR into one record per CDR3 protein. The table has about 420,000 distinct CDR3 sequences, 23% seen once. CDR1 is KGHDR and CDR2 is SFDVKD in the germline V gene. V shed 7 bases, J shed 1 base, and the junction held 0 bases outside the gene matches. This CDR3 has 13 amino acids. The sequenced sample was PBMCs or a T cell subset sorted from them (not recorded which). This chain joins TRBV24-1 and TRBJ2-1; TRBD1 matches at 7 bases. The receptor comes from an adult woman who had mild COVID-19 (a few samples of this study predate the infection). Cell type and time point are not known. The CDR3 loop reads CATRQGSYNEQFF. In DNA form, the CDR3 reads TGTGCCACCAGACAGGGGTCCTACAATGAGCAGTTCTTC.